This note documents a single T cell receptor beta chain sequence. Its antigen is undetermined. Sequencing was performed with immunoSEQ multiplex PCR; in TCRdb, only in-frame clones are kept and a portion is missing. Counted here are approximately 64,000 clones, 75% to 90% occurring once; the ten biggest clones make up about 2.7%. These data belong to a study of OX40 agonist ivuxolimab in advanced cancers. Study background: Hepatocellular carcinoma, melanoma, renal cell or head and neck cancer occurred in dose-escalation patients. Whole-study results and caveats: Averaging showed that CD8+ T cells had more expanded clones than CD4+ did.

CDR1 is LNHNV and CDR2 is YYDKDF in the germline V gene (reference sequence). There are 14 residues in the CDR3. V was cut by 4 bases and J by 5 bases, with 13 bases left in between. J is TRBJ2-3 and V is TRBV15, with D tentatively TRBD2 (5 bases). The source of this sequence is an adult with an advanced solid tumor such as melanoma, head and neck, liver or kidney cancer. Specimen: CD4+ or CD8+ T cells sorted from blood, collected in a trial of the OX40 agonist ivuxolimab. This CDR3 is CATSKRRNGDTQYF. CDR3 in DNA: TGTGCCACCAGCAAGCGGAGGAACGGAGATACGCAGTATTTT. The full variable domain, completed using reference TRBV15 and TRBJ2-3, is DAMVIQNPRYQVTQFGKPVTLSCSQTLNHNVMYWYQQKSSQAPKLLFHYYDKDFNNEADTPDNFQSRRPNTSFCFLDIRSPGLGDTAMYLCATSKRRNGDTQYFGPGTRLTVL.